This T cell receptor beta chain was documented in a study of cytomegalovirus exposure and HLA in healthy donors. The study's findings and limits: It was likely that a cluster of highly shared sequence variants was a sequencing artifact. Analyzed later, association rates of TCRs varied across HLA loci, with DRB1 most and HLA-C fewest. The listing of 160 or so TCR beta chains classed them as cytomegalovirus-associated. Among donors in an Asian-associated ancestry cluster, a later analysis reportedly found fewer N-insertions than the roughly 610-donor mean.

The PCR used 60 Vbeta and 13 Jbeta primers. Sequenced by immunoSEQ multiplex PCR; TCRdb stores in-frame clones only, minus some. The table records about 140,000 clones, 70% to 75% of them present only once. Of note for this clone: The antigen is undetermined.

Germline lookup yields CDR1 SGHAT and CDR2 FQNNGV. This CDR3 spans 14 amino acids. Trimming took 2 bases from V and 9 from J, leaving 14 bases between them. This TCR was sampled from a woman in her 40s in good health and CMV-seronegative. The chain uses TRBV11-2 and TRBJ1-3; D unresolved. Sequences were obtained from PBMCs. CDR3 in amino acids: CASSLLPPGGTIYF. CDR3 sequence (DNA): TGTGCCAGCAGCTTACTTCCGCCGGGTGGCACCATATATTTT.